This T cell receptor (beta chain) was retrieved from a study of blood T cell repertoires in COVID-19. Germline CDR1 and CDR2: SGHRS and YFSETQ. The trim removed 6 bases at V and 11 bases at J, leaving 9 bases unmatched. This CDR3 has 12 amino acids. Produced via immunoSEQ multiplex PCR; TCRdb's table is partial and in-frame only. The table has about 150,000 clones, about three quarters seen once. This clone was recorded only once. The sequencing sample was made of peripheral blood. V is TRBV5-1 and J is TRBJ1-1, with 8 bases fitting TRBD1. This clonotype originated in a man older than 75 with acute or convalescent COVID-19. CDR3 sequence (DNA): TGCGCCAGCACTCCAGGACAGGGTCGTGCTTTCTTT. Protein: CASTPGQGRAFF.